This T cell receptor (beta chain) came from a study of immune heterogeneity within non-small cell lung tumors. A remark on this clonotype: This may come from a read error, since a much larger clone is one base off.

This CDR3 is built from 13 residues. Germline CDR1 reads SGHAT; CDR2 reads FQNNGV. With 32 V and 13 J primers, multiplex PCR amplified the TCR beta CDR3. TCRdb re-called the multiplex PCR reads through MiXCR, storing one row per CDR3 protein. The sample yields about 3,000 distinct CDR3 sequences, approximately 14% seen once. Template input was genomic DNA from bulk tumor (around 600 ng per sample). Several biopsies were collected from each primary tumor during surgery. They were spaced as far apart as possible within the tumor mass. Undergoing curative surgery were patients whose non-small cell lung cancer was untreated and newly diagnosed.

The clonotype was recovered from a female donor with non-small cell lung cancer. Sequencing input: lung tumor tissue. V gene TRBV11-2 combines with J gene TRBJ2-1; D remains unclear. In DNA form, the CDR3 reads TGTGCCAGCAGCTTGCGCGCATACAATGAGAAGTTCTTC. Its translation: CASSLRAYNEKFF.